These T cell receptor beta chains were read from a single sample in a study of CXCR3 chemokines and chemotherapy response in bladder cancer. Each CDR3 protein is one row after TCRdb ran MiXCR on the PCR reads. In the table there are 350 to 550 distinct CDR3 sequences, roughly 9.8% of which are singletons. Collection took place from a patient whose treatment included neoadjuvant chemotherapy. The receptors were sampled from a human donor with bladder cancer that did not respond to neoadjuvant chemotherapy. Both conserved end residues are part of each CDR3. Expanded clones are given a class, and other clones once, few, many or no size at all.

v_call,clone_size,cdr3_aa
TRBV7-2,large,CASSPGLGLAGGQTGELFF
TRBV29-1,large,CSVEEPGTGMETQYF
TRBV7-2,large,CASSISTGSSYEQYF
TRBV6-1,large,CASQQNSPLHF
TRBV9,.,CASSVDPSSYEQYF
TRBV29-1,medium-sized,CSVEDDRGGPTYEQYF
TRBV28,many,CASSSGGKERNYEQYF
TRBV14,.,CASSPGTNTGELFF
TRBV20-1,medium-sized,CSARDVTWTGGSPLHF
TRBV7-9,many,CASSSTAPGKQPQHF
TRBV24-1,medium-sized,CATRGTGSSYNEQFF
TRBV20-1,medium-sized,CSARVPGQETQYF
TRBV6-1,medium-sized,CASSEGLLVEQYF
TRBV20-1,.,CSATDRISNQPQHF
TRBV30,many,CAWSAMNTEAFF
TRBV4-1,.,CASSQDGTVDQPQHF
TRBV27,.,CASSAGGANEQYF
TRBV6-6,large,CASSYPYNEQFF
TRBV19,large,CASTRGGTGELFF
TRBV15,medium-sized,CATSRPKRTSPQETQYF
TRBV12-3/TRBV12-4,many,CASSDRTGGVETQYF
TRBV27,few,CASSLSGLVGEQYF
TRBV20-1,.,CSARIQQGGSPLHF
TRBV11-2,many,CASSFGLQETQYF
TRBV5-6,many,CASSSGDLVGTGELFF
TRBV7-9,medium-sized,CASSALTGGKDEQYF
TRBV18,large,CASSLAGTGGTDTQYF
TRBV6-2/TRBV6-3,large,CASSYGGSLATNEKLFF
TRBV6-1,large,CASSQRGDYSPLHF
TRBV7-2,large,CASSLGVAGETQYF
TRBV5-4,large,CASSFDDTTDTQYF
TRBV6-2/TRBV6-3,medium-sized,CAVQGPNQPQHF
TRBV6-1,medium-sized,CASRPGPNTGELFF
TRBV12-3/TRBV12-4,medium-sized,CASRSETTNEKLFF
TRBV6-1,large,CASSAPESTNEKLFF
TRBV2,many,CASSWTSGNYEQYF
TRBV20-1,.,CSAPDPANTGELFF
TRBV13,large,CASSHRTGIYGYTF
TRBV11-2,medium-sized,CASSLGPGSGNSPLHF